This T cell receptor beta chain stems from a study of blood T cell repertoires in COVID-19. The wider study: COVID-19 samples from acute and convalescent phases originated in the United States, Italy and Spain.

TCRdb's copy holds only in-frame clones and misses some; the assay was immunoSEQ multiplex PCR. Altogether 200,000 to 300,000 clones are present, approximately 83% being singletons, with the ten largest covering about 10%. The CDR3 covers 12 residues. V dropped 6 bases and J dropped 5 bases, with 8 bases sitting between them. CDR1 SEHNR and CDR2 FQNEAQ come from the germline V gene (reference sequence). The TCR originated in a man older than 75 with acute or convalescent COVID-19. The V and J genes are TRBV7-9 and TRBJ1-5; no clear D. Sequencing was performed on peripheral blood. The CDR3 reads CASRRLDQPQHF. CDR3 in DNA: TGTGCCAGCAGGAGGCTGGATCAGCCCCAGCATTTT.